This T cell receptor beta chain comes out of a study of T cells in Graves' hyperthyroidism and ophthalmopathy. This clonotype was counted many times. The CDR3 has 13 residues. V dropped 5 bases and J dropped 2 bases, with 8 bases sitting between them. CDR1 KGHDR and CDR2 SFDVKD come from the germline V gene. Template material for amplifying TCR beta CDR3 regions consisted of RNA transcripts. HTBI primers were the set used in a first-round RT-PCR of the TCR CDR3. A single record per CDR3 protein comes from TCRdb applying MiXCR to the multiplex PCR reads. The sample includes hundreds of thousands of distinct CDR3 sequences, less than 15% of them seen just once.

Sequencing used blood. The chain links TRBV24-1 to TRBJ1-2; D unclear. The receptor comes from a woman aged 18-29 years with Graves' hyperthyroidism. In DNA form, the CDR3 reads TGTGCCACCAGTGTATCACAGAACTATGGCTACACCTTC. Protein product: CATSVSQNYGYTF.